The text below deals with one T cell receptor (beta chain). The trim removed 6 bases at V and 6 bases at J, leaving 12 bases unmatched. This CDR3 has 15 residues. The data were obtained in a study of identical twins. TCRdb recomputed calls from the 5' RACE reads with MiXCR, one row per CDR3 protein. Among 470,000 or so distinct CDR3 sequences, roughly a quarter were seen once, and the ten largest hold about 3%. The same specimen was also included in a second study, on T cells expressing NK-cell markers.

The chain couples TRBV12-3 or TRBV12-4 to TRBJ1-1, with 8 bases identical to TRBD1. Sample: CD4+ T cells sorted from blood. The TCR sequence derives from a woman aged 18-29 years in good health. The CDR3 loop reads CASRPHQGAGAEAFF. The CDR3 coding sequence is TGTGCCAGCAGACCTCACCAGGGGGCAGGGGCTGAAGCTTTCTTT.